This T cell receptor beta chain was captured by sequencing in a study of cytomegalovirus exposure and HLA in healthy donors. This clone was picked up a small number of times. As yet, its antigen is unknown. CDR3 length equals 12 residues. V shed 5 bases and J shed 5 bases, with 10 bases lying between them. Germline values: CDR1 WSHSY, CDR2 SAAADI. Regarding the study as a whole: Investigators reported 150 to 200 TCR beta chains as tied to cytomegalovirus.

TCRdb keeps only in-frame clones here, not all; method: immunoSEQ multiplex PCR. Here the sample spans around 250,000 clones, 90% being singletons. The rearrangement links TRBV10-2 to TRBJ2-7; D gene ambiguous. This TCR was sampled from a woman between 18 and 30 years old in good health and CMV-seronegative. The source material was PBMCs. The CDR3 nucleotides read TGCGCCAGCAGTTCGCGGCTTGACGAGCAGTACGTC. As protein: CASSSRLDEQYV.